Shown below are 2 T cell receptor beta chains from a single sample sequenced in a study of blood T cells in healthy people across ages. Then a second PCR, running roughly 7 to 11 cycles, was carried out with a sample-barcoded 5' primer and a J-beta primer mix. Each CDR3 protein is one row after TCRdb ran MiXCR on the 5' RACE reads. The sample lists about 650,000 distinct CDR3 sequences; roughly 32% were seen once. The sequenced sample was blood. The receptors derive from a woman of 80 years or more in good health.

The V call is TRBV9, the J call TRBJ1-1; D gene unclear. The V gene lost 0 bases and the J gene lost 6 bases, with 9 bases spanning the gap. Germline-derived CDR1 and CDR2 are SGDLS and YYNGEE. The CDR3 extends over 13 amino acids. DNA for the CDR3: TGTGCCAGCAGCGTAGTGCCCGGGGCTGAAGCTTTCTTT. Its translation: CASSVVPGAEAFF.

This clonotype was recorded at least ten times. The rearrangement links TRBV24-1 to TRBJ1-2; 7 positions match TRBD1. The CDR3 extends over 15 amino acids. V was pared by 4 bases and J by 3 bases, with 7 bases of the junction left unmatched. Germline V lookup: CDR1 KGHDR, CDR2 SFDVKD. The CDR3: CATSDRTGEHYGYTF. The DNA of the CDR3 is TGTGCCACCAGTGACAGGACAGGCGAGCACTATGGCTACACCTTC.